This T cell receptor beta chain was observed in a study of CD8+CD57+ T cells in acquired aplastic anemia. Genomic DNA was employed as the template in profiling TCR beta VDJ and CDR3. Each CDR3 protein gets one entry after TCRdb re-called the reads with MiXCR. The sample yields 170,000 or so distinct CDR3 sequences, less than 65% seen once. The CDR3 length is 16 residues. Germline V gene data show CDR1 as SGHTA and CDR2 as FQGNSA. V dropped 0 bases and J dropped 7; count of bases not matched to a gene: 10. Those patients picked for sequencing had displayed CD8+CD57+ cell expansion on flow cytometry. Sample: sorted CD4+, CD8+, or CD8+CD57+ T cells (not recorded which) from PBMCs. V and J are TRBV7-2 and TRBJ2-7; 9 bases align to TRBD2. The sequence was collected from a human donor with aplastic anemia. The CDR3 coding sequence is TGTGCCAGCAGCTTAGCCCCACTAGCGGGTGCTGGGGAGCAGTACTTC. Translation: CASSLAPLAGAGEQYF.